This T cell receptor beta chain is drawn from a study of T cell repertoires in cytomegalovirus infection (dated by TCRdb to about 2019). A note on the overall study: Recently identified HLA-C-restricted CMV epitopes, whose presentation resists viral immunomodulation, were targeted by peptide stimulations together with well-studied HLA-B-restricted epitopes. Donor HLA type was relevant to the analysis, because carriage of CMV infection together with the matching HLA type was indicated by public TCR beta signatures.

The sample's treatment or condition label, decoded: in vitro stimulation with specific CMV peptide epitopes to enrich CMV-specific T cells. On the study overall, not on this receptor specifically: Cumulative frequency of public TCR beta family members discriminated carriers of CMV infection plus the relevant HLA type in this cohort and an independent roughly 330-donor cohort. The ex vivo response was dominated by HLA-C-restricted CMV-specific TCR beta clonotypes, which also provided the single most frequent clonotype in two of eight donors.

Sequences SNHLY (CDR1) and FYNNEI (CDR2) are obtained from the germline V gene. The CDR3 runs 12 amino acids, cysteine and phenylalanine included. CDR3 DNA only is kept here, 36 bases in frame from base 1. Germline trimming amounts to 6 bases on V and 6 bases on J, with 5 as the count of junction bases outside the gene matches. Sequencing was carried out with an Illumina HiSeq 1500. The public reads were run again by TCRdb, first through fastp at Q25 and then through MiXCR, and only productive beta chains were kept. Rows are combined by CDR3 protein, so each entry shows the most common genes and DNA. A total of fewer than 1,000,000 distinct CDR3 sequences appear in this sample, around 29% of them only once. The top ten constitute around 15% of the sample. With respect to this clonotype: What this receptor recognizes is not known. Base qualities are not recorded, but no much larger clone differs from it by a single base.

This sample comprised cultured CD8+ T cells from PBMCs, obtained from culture after CMV antigen stimulation. The sequence links TRBV2 to TRBJ2-7, and TRBD1 aligns with 7 junction nucleotides. The clonotype was recovered from a human donor in good health (CMV status not recorded). Some clones in this sample may be carry-over from other donors' samples. The nucleotide sequence is given as TGTGCCAGCAGGGAGACAGGGCCCGAGCAGTACTTC. Its amino acids are CASRETGPEQYF.